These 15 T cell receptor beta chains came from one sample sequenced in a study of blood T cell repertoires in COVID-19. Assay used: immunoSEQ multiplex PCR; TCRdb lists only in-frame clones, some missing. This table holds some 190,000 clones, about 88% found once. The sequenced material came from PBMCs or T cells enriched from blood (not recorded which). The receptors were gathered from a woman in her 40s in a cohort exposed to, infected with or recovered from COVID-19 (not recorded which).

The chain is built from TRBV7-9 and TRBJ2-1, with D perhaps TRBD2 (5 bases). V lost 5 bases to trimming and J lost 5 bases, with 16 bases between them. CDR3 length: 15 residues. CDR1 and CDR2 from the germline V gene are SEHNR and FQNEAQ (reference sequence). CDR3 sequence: CASSNERRGHNEQFF. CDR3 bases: TGTGCCAGCAGCAATGAGCGGAGAGGACACAATGAGCAGTTCTTC.

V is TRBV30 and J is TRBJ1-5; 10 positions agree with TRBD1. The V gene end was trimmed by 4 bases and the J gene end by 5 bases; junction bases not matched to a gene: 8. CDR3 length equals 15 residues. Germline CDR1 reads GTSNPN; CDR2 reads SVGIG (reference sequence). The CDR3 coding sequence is TGTGCCTGGAAAATCTCCGGGACAGGGGATCAGCCCCAGCATTTT. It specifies CAWKISGTGDQPQHF.

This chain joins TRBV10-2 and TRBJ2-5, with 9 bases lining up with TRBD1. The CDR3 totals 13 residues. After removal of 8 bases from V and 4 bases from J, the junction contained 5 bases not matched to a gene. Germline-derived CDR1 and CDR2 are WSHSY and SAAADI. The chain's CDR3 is CASRPTGGETQYF. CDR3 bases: TGCGCCAGCCGCCCGACAGGGGGAGAGACCCAGTACTTC.

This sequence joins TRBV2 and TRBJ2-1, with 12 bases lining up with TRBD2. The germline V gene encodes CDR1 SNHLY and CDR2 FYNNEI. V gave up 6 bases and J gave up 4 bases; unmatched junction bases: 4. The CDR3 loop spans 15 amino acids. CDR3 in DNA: TGTGCCAGCAGCGCGACTAGCGGGGGATACAATGAGCAGTTCTTC. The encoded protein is CASSATSGGYNEQFF.

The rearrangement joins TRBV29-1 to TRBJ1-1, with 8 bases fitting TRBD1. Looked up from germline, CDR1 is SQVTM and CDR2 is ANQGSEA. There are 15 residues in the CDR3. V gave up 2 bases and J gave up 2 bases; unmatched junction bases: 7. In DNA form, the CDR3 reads TGCAGCGTTGAACAGGGGGCTTATAGAAACACTGAAGCTTTCTTT. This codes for CSVEQGAYRNTEAFF.

For the CDR3, the DNA is TGTGCCAGCAGTACCCGACAGGGGGGGTCCTACGAGCAGTACTTC. This gives the protein CASSTRQGGSYEQYF. The gene calls are TRBV27 and TRBJ2-7; 9 bases match TRBD1. CDR3 length equals 15 residues. The ends lost 5 bases at V and 1 base at J; junction bases unmatched: 6. CDR1 MNHEY and CDR2 SMNVEV come from the germline V gene (reference sequence).

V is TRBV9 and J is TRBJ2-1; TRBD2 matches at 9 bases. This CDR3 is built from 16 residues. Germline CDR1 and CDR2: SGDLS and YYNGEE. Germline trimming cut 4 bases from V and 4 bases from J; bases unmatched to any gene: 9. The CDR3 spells CASSPSSGGHYNEQFF. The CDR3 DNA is TGTGCCAGCAGCCCAAGTAGCGGGGGCCATTACAATGAGCAGTTCTTC.

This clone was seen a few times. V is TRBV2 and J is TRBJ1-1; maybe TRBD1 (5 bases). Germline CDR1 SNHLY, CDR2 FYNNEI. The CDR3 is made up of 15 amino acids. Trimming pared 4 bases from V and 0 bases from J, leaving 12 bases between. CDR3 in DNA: TGTGCCAGCAGTGTAGACAGTCCCATGAACACTGAAGCTTTCTTT. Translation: CASSVDSPMNTEAFF.

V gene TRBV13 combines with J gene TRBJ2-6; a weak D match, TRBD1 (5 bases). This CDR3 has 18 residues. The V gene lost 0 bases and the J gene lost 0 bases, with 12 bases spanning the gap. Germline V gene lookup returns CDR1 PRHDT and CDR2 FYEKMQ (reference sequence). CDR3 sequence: CASSLGGAGRSGANVLTF. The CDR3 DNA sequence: TGTGCCAGCAGCTTAGGAGGGGCAGGGCGCTCTGGGGCCAACGTCCTGACTTTC.

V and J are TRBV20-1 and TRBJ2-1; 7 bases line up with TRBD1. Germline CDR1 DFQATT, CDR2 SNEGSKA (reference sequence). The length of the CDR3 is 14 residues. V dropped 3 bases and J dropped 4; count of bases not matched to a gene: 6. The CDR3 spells CSASEGTEYNEQFF. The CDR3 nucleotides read TGCAGTGCTAGTGAGGGGACAGAATACAATGAGCAGTTCTTC.

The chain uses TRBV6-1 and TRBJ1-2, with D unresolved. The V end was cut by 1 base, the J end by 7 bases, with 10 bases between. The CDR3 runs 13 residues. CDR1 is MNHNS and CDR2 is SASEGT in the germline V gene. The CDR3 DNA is TGTGCCAGCAGTGAAGGGCTCATACGTGGCTACACCTTC. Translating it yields CASSEGLIRGYTF.

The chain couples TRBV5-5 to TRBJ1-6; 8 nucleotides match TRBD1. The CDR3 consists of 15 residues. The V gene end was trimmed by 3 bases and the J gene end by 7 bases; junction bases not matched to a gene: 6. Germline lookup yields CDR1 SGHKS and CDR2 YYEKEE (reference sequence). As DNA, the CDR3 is TGTGCCAGCAGCTCATGGACAGGGCGGAATTCACCCCTCCACTTT. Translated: CASSSWTGRNSPLHF.

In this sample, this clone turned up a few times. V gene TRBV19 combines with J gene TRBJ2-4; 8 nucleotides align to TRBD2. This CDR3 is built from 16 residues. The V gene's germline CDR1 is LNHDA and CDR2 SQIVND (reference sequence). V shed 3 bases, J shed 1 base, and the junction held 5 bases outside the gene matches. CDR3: CASSMIGTSAKNIQYF. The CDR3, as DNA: TGTGCCAGTAGTATGATAGGGACTAGTGCCAAAAACATTCAGTACTTC.

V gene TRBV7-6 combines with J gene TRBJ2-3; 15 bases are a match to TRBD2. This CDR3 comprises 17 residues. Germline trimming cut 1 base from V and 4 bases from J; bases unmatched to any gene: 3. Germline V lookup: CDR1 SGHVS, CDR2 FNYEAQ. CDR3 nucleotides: TGTGCCAGCAGCTTAGGGGGACTAGCGGGGGGCGCAGATACGCAGTATTTT. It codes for CASSLGGLAGGADTQYF.

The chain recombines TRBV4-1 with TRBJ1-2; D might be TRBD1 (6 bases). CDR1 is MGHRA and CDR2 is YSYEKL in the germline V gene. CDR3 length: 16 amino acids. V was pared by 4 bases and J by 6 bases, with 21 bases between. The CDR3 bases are TGCGCCAGCAGCCCCCCAGGGGCAGGGGATCGCAATGGCTACACCTTC. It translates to CASSPPGAGDRNGYTF.